This TCR beta chain was sequenced in a study of blood T cell repertoires in COVID-19. About the research overall: COVID-19 samples, acute and convalescent, were from the United States, Italy and Spain. The analysed material was cDNA or gDNA that came from T cells, B-cell-depleted T cells, or PBMCs.

This CDR3 has 12 residues. The germline CDR1 and CDR2 sequences are SEHNR and FQNEAQ (reference sequence). V dropped 2 bases and J dropped 5 bases, with 6 bases sitting between them. As handled by the study authors: The authors estimated nucleated cell counts from reference gene primer amplification. The assay was immunoSEQ multiplex PCR, and TCRdb's table has in-frame clones only and misses some. That table supplies the V and J calls and clone size; D and trimming were determined from the DNA. The sample lists about 150,000 clones; around 82% were seen once. The chain recombines TRBV7-9 with TRBJ1-2, with D uncertain. The sequencing input was peripheral blood. This clonotype originated in a human donor with acute or convalescent COVID-19. The donor label of this sample is uncertain. The CDR3 DNA is TGTGCCAGCAGCTTACAGGATTATGGCTACACCTTC. Translated, it gives CASSLQDYGYTF.